This TCR beta chain was retrieved from a study of blood T cell repertoires in COVID-19. Clones were read by immunoSEQ multiplex PCR, and TCRdb kept only the in-frame ones, dropping some. Here the sample spans about 140,000 clones, roughly 84% being singletons. CDR1 and CDR2 from the germline V gene are SGHAT and FQNNGV. The CDR3 loop spans 16 amino acids. With V trimmed by 5 bases and J by 2 bases, 6 bases remained unmatched. Material: peripheral blood. The receptor's source is a man in his 60s with active or convalescent COVID-19. The J gene is TRBJ2-7, the V gene TRBV11-2; 13 positions agree with TRBD2. The CDR3 bases are TGTGCCAGCAGCAAACAACTAGCGGGAGGGCCCTACGAGCAGTACGTC. Amino acids: CASSKQLAGGPYEQYV.